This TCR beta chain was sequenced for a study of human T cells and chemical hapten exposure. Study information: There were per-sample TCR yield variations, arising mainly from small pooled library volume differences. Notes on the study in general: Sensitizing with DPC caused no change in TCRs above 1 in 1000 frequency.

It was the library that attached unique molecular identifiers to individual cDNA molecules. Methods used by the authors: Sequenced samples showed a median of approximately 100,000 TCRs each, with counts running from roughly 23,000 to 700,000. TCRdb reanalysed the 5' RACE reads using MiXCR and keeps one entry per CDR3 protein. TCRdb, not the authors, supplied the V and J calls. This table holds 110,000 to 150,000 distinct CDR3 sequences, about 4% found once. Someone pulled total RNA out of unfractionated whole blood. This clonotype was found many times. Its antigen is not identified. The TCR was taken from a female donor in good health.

For the CDR3, the DNA is TGCGCCAGCAGCCTGCGGACAGGGAGTTACAATGAGCAGTTCTTC. Translating gives CASSLRTGSYNEQFF. J is TRBJ2-1 and V is TRBV4-1; TRBD1 agrees at 8 bases. This CDR3 contains 15 residues. Trimming removed 4 bases from V and 4 bases from J; junction bases left unmatched: 6. Germline loops: CDR1 MGHRA, CDR2 YSYEKL.